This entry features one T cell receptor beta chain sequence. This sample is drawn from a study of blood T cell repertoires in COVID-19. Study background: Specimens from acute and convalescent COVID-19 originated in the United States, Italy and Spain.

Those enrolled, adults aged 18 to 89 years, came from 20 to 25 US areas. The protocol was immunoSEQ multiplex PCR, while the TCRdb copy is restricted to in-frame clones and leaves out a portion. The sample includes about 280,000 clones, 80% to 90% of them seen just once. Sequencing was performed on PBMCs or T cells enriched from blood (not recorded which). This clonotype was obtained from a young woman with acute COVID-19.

The CDR3 coding sequence is TGTGCCAGCAGCTCGTCCGGGACAGGGGGCGGAAAGACCCAGTACTTC. The encoded protein is CASSSSGTGGGKTQYF. This chain joins TRBV7-7 and TRBJ2-5, with 12 bases fitting TRBD1. In germline, CDR1 is SSHAT, CDR2 FNYEAQ (reference sequence). The CDR3 covers 16 residues. With V trimmed by 4 bases and J by 6 bases, 9 bases remained unmatched. Looking up the rest from reference TRBV7-7 and TRBJ2-5 gives the full variable domain: GAGVSQSPRYKVTKRGQDVTLRCDPISSHATLYWYQQALGQGPEFLTYFNYEAQPDKSGLPSDRFSAERPEGSISTLTIQRTEQRDSAMYRCASSSSGTGGGKTQYFGPGTRLLVL.